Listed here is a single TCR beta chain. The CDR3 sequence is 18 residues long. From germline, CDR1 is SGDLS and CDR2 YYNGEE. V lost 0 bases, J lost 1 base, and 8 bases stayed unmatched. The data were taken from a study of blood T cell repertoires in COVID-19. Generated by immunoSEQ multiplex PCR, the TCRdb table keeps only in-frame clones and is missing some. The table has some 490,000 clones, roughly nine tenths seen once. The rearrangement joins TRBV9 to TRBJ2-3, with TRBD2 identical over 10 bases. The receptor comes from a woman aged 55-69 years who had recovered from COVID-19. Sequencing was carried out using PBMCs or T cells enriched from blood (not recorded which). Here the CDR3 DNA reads TGTGCCAGCAGCGTAGCTACGGGTCTAGCGGGGGGCACAGATACGCAGTATTTT. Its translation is CASSVATGLAGGTDTQYF.